Described below is a single T cell receptor beta chain sequence and its context. Its antigen remains unidentified. Clones were sequenced by immunoSEQ multiplex PCR, and TCRdb holds only the in-frame ones, with some missing. The data contain about 6,700 clones, around 68% of them seen just once; the ten biggest clones take up around 4.5%. The sample is drawn from a study of coeliac disease. Study conclusions and caveats: Lower clonality than controls marked TRB and TRG repertoires from active celiac intraepithelial and lamina propria samples.

This CDR3 is 16 amino acids long. The ends lost 6 bases at V and 1 base at J; junction bases unmatched: 8. CDR1 MNHEY and CDR2 SMNVEV come from the germline V gene (reference sequence). The V gene is TRBV27, the J gene TRBJ1-2; 10 bases map to TRBD1. This receptor was obtained from a woman aged 18-30 years with active celiac disease. Sequences were obtained from lamina propria lymphocytes from the gut. The CDR3 DNA reads as TGTGCCAGCAGCCTCCAGGGACAGGGGATTAACTATGGCTACACCTTC. Protein product: CASSLQGQGINYGYTF.